This T cell receptor beta chain was found in a study of CD8 T cells in ankylosing spondylitis. Findings and limits, study-wide: For ankylosing spondylitis blood, a TCR beta motif of seven to nine highly homologous variants appeared characteristic. Earlier authors reported some of these motif variants in reactive arthritis synovial fluid and blood.

In making TCR beta libraries, quantitative 5'-RACE with molecular barcodes was used. TCRdb re-derived calls from the 5' RACE reads in MiXCR, one entry per CDR3 protein. The profile shows about 540,000 distinct CDR3 sequences, roughly 13% of them singletons. Points on this clonotype: Its target is not known.

The CDR3 is 12 amino acids. The ends were cut back, 3 bases at V and 7 bases at J, with 6 bases in the middle. Looked up from germline, CDR1 is MGHRA and CDR2 is YSYEKL. The genes are TRBV4-1 and TRBJ1-4, with D uncertain. The receptor was isolated from a male donor with ankylosing spondylitis. The specimen was blood, either unsorted or a sorted T cell fraction (not recorded which). The CDR3 bases are TGCGCCAGCAGCCAGGGAGGTGAAAAACTGTTTTTT. Encoded protein: CASSQGGEKLFF.